The next 15 T cell receptor beta chains were all read from a single sample in a study of cytomegalovirus exposure and HLA in healthy donors. The PCR made use of 60 Vbeta and 13 Jbeta primers. Libraries were prepared by immunoSEQ multiplex PCR; TCRdb keeps only in-frame clonotypes and omits some of them. In the table there are over 150,000 clones, 77% of which are singletons. Material for sequencing was PBMCs. Receptor source: a woman aged 40 to 49 in good health and CMV-seropositive.

This sequence joins TRBV2 and TRBJ2-7; TRBD1 agrees at 11 bases. CDR1 is SNHLY, CDR2 FYNNEI, per germline. V lost 8 bases to trimming and J lost 7 bases; unmatched junction nucleotides: 19. This CDR3 spans 17 amino acids. The CDR3 is CASLPGQGARGVWEQYF. CDR3 sequence (DNA): TGTGCCAGCTTACCTGGACAGGGGGCGCGAGGCGTCTGGGAGCAGTACTTC.

The V gene is TRBV30, the J gene TRBJ2-7; 11 nucleotides align to TRBD1. V gave up 5 bases and J gave up 7 bases; unmatched junction bases: 4. CDR1 is GTSNPN and CDR2 is SVGIG in the germline V gene (reference sequence). CDR3 size: 12 residues. The CDR3 spells CAWGQGAYEQYF. The CDR3 DNA reads as TGTGCCTGGGGACAGGGGGCATATGAGCAGTACTTC.

This chain uses TRBV2 with TRBJ2-7; 7 bases line up with TRBD1. This CDR3 comprises 14 residues. V shed 3 bases, J shed 3 bases, and the junction held 5 bases outside the gene matches. Germline loops: CDR1 SNHLY, CDR2 FYNNEI. The CDR3 DNA is TGTGCCAGCAGTGACCAGGGGGATATCTACGAGCAGTACTTC. This gives the protein CASSDQGDIYEQYF.

V and J are TRBV6-5 and TRBJ2-3, with 7 bases lining up with TRBD2. The V gene end was trimmed by 8 bases and the J gene end by 4 bases; junction bases not matched to a gene: 3. There are 12 residues in the CDR3. CDR1 and CDR2 (germline): MNHEY, SVGAGI. CDR3: CASRAGSDTQYF. The CDR3 DNA is TGTGCCAGCCGAGCGGGGTCAGATACGCAGTATTTT.

This chain joins TRBV7-6 and TRBJ2-1, with 8 nucleotides matching TRBD2. CDR1 and CDR2 from the germline V gene are SGHVS and FNYEAQ. There are 15 residues in the CDR3. V was pared by 2 bases and J by 5 bases, with 5 bases of the junction left unmatched. The CDR3 sequence is CASSLMSAGDNEQFF. The CDR3 coding sequence is TGTGCCAGCAGCTTAATGTCAGCGGGAGACAATGAGCAGTTCTTC.

The V gene is TRBV11-2, the J gene TRBJ1-4, with D perhaps TRBD1 (5 bases). Germline V gene sequence: CDR1 SGHAT, CDR2 FQNNGV. Trimming took off 5 bases at V and 8 bases at J, with 18 bases between the two ends. The CDR3 is made up of 15 amino acids. CDR3 DNA: TGTGCCAGCAGCCGAGGTGACAGCCTAGGGGAAAAACTGTTTTTT. Its protein product is CASSRGDSLGEKLFF. The whole variable domain, filled in from reference TRBV11-2 and TRBJ1-4, reads EAGVAQSPRYKIIEKRQSVAFWCNPISGHATLYWYQQILGQGPKLLIQFQNNGVVDDSQLPKDRFSAERLKGVDSTLKIQPAKLEDSAVYLCASSRGDSLGEKLFFGSGTQLSVL.

This clone showed up just once. V usage is TRBV5-4 and J usage is TRBJ2-5; 10 bases align to TRBD2. V lost 2 bases, J lost 3 bases, and 4 bases stayed unmatched. The germline V gene has CDR1 SGHNT and CDR2 YYREEE (reference sequence). This CDR3 has 15 residues. The CDR3 DNA follows: TGTGCCAGCAGCTTAGGTGGACTAGCGGAAGAGACCCAGTACTTC. Its protein product is CASSLGGLAEETQYF.

This chain links TRBV7-2 with TRBJ2-5; D is perhaps TRBD2 (6 bases). The germline CDR1 and CDR2 sequences are SGHTA and FQGNSA. Trimming cost V 3 bases and J 5 bases, with 13 bases left between them. The CDR3 covers 14 residues. CDR3 amino acids: CASSFLTSWETQYF. The CDR3 region has the DNA TGTGCCAGCAGCTTCCTGACTAGTTGGGAGACCCAGTACTTC.

This sequence joins TRBV19 and TRBJ1-3, with 10 nucleotides matching TRBD1. Germline assignment: CDR1 LNHDA and CDR2 SQIVND (reference sequence). The CDR3 consists of 17 residues. J lost 4 bases, V lost 5 bases, and 11 bases had no gene match. The CDR3 loop is CASSVGQGYFSGNTIYF. CDR3 in DNA: TGTGCCAGTAGTGTGGGACAGGGGTATTTTTCCGGAAACACCATATATTTT.

V and J are TRBV19 and TRBJ2-5, with 8 positions matching TRBD2. Germline loops: CDR1 LNHDA, CDR2 SQIVND (reference sequence). The ends lost 6 bases at V and 4 bases at J; junction bases unmatched: 10. CDR3 length equals 15 residues. The CDR3 DNA is TGTGCCAGTAGCGGGAGGGGGGTTGACGGAGAGACCCAGTACTTC. Encoded protein: CASSGRGVDGETQYF.

V and J are TRBV5-4 and TRBJ2-5; 10 positions agree with TRBD2. The V gene's germline CDR1 is SGHNT and CDR2 YYREEE (reference sequence). The V gene end was trimmed by 1 base and the J gene end by 5 bases; junction bases not matched to a gene: 2. The CDR3 has 14 residues. The CDR3 DNA follows: TGTGCCAGCAGCTTGCAGCGGGGGGGGGAGACCCAGTACTTC. It encodes CASSLQRGGETQYF.

The gene calls are TRBV28 and TRBJ2-1, with TRBD1 identical over 9 bases. The J segment lost 2 bases and the V segment lost 6 bases, leaving 5 bases of the junction unmatched. The CDR3 loop spans 15 amino acids. Germline V gene sequence: CDR1 MDHEN, CDR2 SYDVKM. In nucleotides, the CDR3 is TGTGCCAGCAGCATTGACAGGGGGGCCTACAATGAGCAGTTCTTC. It yields the protein CASSIDRGAYNEQFF.

The chain is built from TRBV2 and TRBJ1-1; the D is unclear. Germline CDR1 is SNHLY and CDR2 is FYNNEI. V lost 6 bases and J lost 2, with 7 bases in between. CDR3 length equals 12 residues. In nucleotides, the CDR3 is TGTGCCAGCAGATCAGGTAACACTGAAGCTTTCTTT. Protein sequence: CASRSGNTEAFF.

The CDR3 reads CASSGLAGVQETQYF. The CDR3 region has the DNA TGCGCCAGCAGTGGACTAGCGGGAGTTCAAGAGACCCAGTACTTC. The chain combines TRBV10-2 with TRBJ2-5; 12 nucleotides match TRBD2. CDR3 length: 15 amino acids. J was trimmed by 2 bases and V by 4 bases; bases with no gene match: 2. Germline V CDR1 and CDR2: WSHSY, SAAADI.

V gene TRBV6-5 combines with J gene TRBJ1-4; the match to TRBD1 covers 7 bases. Germline V gives CDR1 MNHEY, CDR2 SVGAGI. This CDR3 has 16 residues. J was trimmed by 4 bases and V by 2 bases; bases with no gene match: 7. The CDR3 is CASSYGTATLNEKLFF. In DNA, the CDR3 is TGTGCCAGCAGTTACGGGACAGCTACCCTTAATGAAAAACTGTTTTTT.